One sample yielded the 25 T cell receptor beta chains listed below, sequenced in a study of blood T cell repertoires in COVID-19. Profiling relied on immunoSEQ multiplex PCR, and the TCRdb table lists in-frame clones only, not all of them. The sample lists roughly 90,000 clones; around 86% were seen once. What was sequenced was peripheral blood. Every receptor here comes from a human donor in a cohort sampled during active COVID-19.

The rearrangement joins TRBV5-1 to TRBJ1-4; TRBD1 matches 9 bases. The CDR3 consists of 17 residues. Germline V CDR1 and CDR2: SGHRS, YFSETQ. The V segment lost 1 base and the J segment 0 bases; nucleotides outside the gene matches: 4. CDR3 sequence: CASSLMGQGSTNEKLFF. CDR3 nucleotide sequence: TGCGCCAGCAGCTTGATGGGACAGGGCTCAACTAATGAAAAACTGTTTTTT.

The J gene is TRBJ1-2, the V gene TRBV18, with D uncertain. CDR3 length: 14 amino acids. With 5 bases removed from V and 1 base from J, the gap between germline ends came to 11 bases. Germline CDR1 is KGHSH and CDR2 is LQKENI. CDR3 protein: CASSADSSNYGYTF. Written as DNA, the CDR3 is TGTGCCAGCTCAGCCGACTCGAGTAACTATGGCTACACCTTC.

The chain recombines TRBV5-4 with TRBJ2-2, with D maybe TRBD2 (7 bases). CDR3 length equals 16 residues. Trimming removed 6 bases at V and 0 bases at J, with 15 bases between. Per the germline V gene, CDR1 is SGHNT and CDR2 is YYREEE (reference sequence). CDR3: CASTIGGGANTGELFF. CDR3 nucleotides: TGTGCCAGCACCATAGGAGGGGGGGCGAACACCGGGGAGCTGTTTTTT.

The count of this clone is one. The chain carries TRBV11-1 and TRBJ2-3, with a possible D match to TRBD2 (6 bases). The germline V and J ends were trimmed by 11 bases and 1 base, with 16 bases remaining between them. Germline-derived CDR1 and CDR2 are SGHAT and FQDESV (reference sequence). The CDR3 totals 14 residues. The CDR3 loop reads CAAAPRERTDTQYF. Written as DNA, the CDR3 is TGTGCCGCCGCCCCACGGGAGCGCACAGATACGCAGTATTTT.

This chain joins TRBV20-1 and TRBJ2-7, with D tentatively TRBD1 (6 bases). The CDR3 consists of 11 residues. CDR1 is DFQATT, CDR2 SNEGSKA, per germline (reference sequence). Trimming left V 6 bases short and J 10 bases short, with 16 bases between. The CDR3 DNA reads as TGCAGTGCCGGCCCCTGGGACAACCAGTACTTC. This gives the protein CSAGPWDNQYF.

V is TRBV6-5 and J is TRBJ2-2; perhaps TRBD1 as D (7 bases). V gave up 5 bases and J gave up 7 bases, with 14 bases separating them. The CDR3 is 14 amino acids. CDR1 is MNHEY and CDR2 is SVGAGI in the germline V gene. This CDR3 reads CASSTAGGIGELFF. The CDR3 nucleotides read TGTGCCAGCAGTACAGCAGGGGGGATCGGGGAGCTGTTTTTT.

The chain uses TRBV28 and TRBJ2-3; 10 bases line up with TRBD1. The CDR3 has 16 amino acids. The V segment lost 7 bases and the J segment 6 bases; nucleotides outside the gene matches: 13. Germline V gene lookup returns CDR1 MDHEN and CDR2 SYDVKM. The CDR3 nucleotides are TGTGCCAGCAACATCCTCCGGGACAGGGGAGTCGATACGCAGTATTTT. Translated, it gives CASNILRDRGVDTQYF.

The rearrangement joins TRBV15 to TRBJ1-4; 10 bases align to TRBD1. The CDR3 loop spans 15 amino acids. Trimming removed 2 bases from V and 7 bases from J; junction bases left unmatched: 4. In germline, CDR1 is LNHNV, CDR2 YYDKDF (reference sequence). CDR3 sequence reads: CATSRQDRGGEKLFF. CDR3 nucleotides: TGTGCCACCAGCAGACAGGACAGGGGGGGTGAAAAACTGTTTTTT.

The J gene is TRBJ1-2, the V gene TRBV4-2, with 8 bases aligning to TRBD1. The CDR3 covers 14 residues. V lost 3 bases, J lost 4 bases, and 4 bases stayed unmatched. Germline V CDR1 and CDR2: LGHNA, YNFKEQ. The DNA for the CDR3 is TGTGCCAGCAGCCAGGCCGGGACAGGCTATGGCTACACCTTC. Amino acids: CASSQAGTGYGYTF.

This clone was recorded only once. J is TRBJ1-4 and V is TRBV28; D is perhaps TRBD1 (5 bases). Germline lookup yields CDR1 MDHEN and CDR2 SYDVKM. There are 15 residues in the CDR3. Trimming stripped 4 bases from V and 5 bases from J, with 14 bases between. Here the CDR3 DNA reads TGTGCCAGCAGTTCCCAGGGTTTAAGAAATGAAAAACTGTTTTTT. It translates to CASSSQGLRNEKLFF.

The gene calls are TRBV6-5 and TRBJ2-1; 9 bases match TRBD1. CDR3 length: 14 residues. The germline V gene has CDR1 MNHEY and CDR2 SVGAGI. The V and J ends lost 2 bases and 8 bases, in that order; junction bases with no gene match: 4. The CDR3 sequence: CASSYGTGYDEQFF. Here the CDR3 DNA reads TGTGCCAGCAGTTACGGGACAGGGTACGATGAGCAGTTCTTC.

The chain has TRBV19 and TRBJ1-6, with TRBD1 as a possible D gene (6 bases). Trimming stripped 4 bases from V and 7 bases from J, with 14 bases between. Germline-derived CDR1 and CDR2 are LNHDA and SQIVND (reference sequence). CDR3 length equals 15 residues. The CDR3 DNA sequence: TGTGCCAGTAGTAGGGGGCCCCGGGACAATTCACCCCTCCACTTT. This encodes CASSRGPRDNSPLHF.

The chain uses TRBV28 and TRBJ2-7; D may be TRBD2 (6 bases). CDR3 length: 14 amino acids. Germline values: CDR1 MDHEN, CDR2 SYDVKM. V was cut by 4 bases and J by 6 bases, with 16 bases left in between. The CDR3 reads CASSSDGSRPEQYF. The CDR3 DNA sequence: TGTGCCAGCAGTTCGGACGGGAGTCGCCCCGAGCAGTACTTC.

This chain connects TRBV5-5 to TRBJ1-5, with 8 bases fitting TRBD1. The germline CDR1 and CDR2 sequences are SGHKS and YYEKEE (reference sequence). Trimming at V came to 4 bases and at J to 1 base, leaving 4 bases not matched to a gene. This CDR3 is 15 amino acids long. The CDR3 DNA reads as TGTGCCAGCAGCCCGACAGGGGTGAGCAATCAGCCCCAGCATTTT. Amino acids: CASSPTGVSNQPQHF.

The chain couples TRBV11-2 to TRBJ2-7; TRBD2 matches 11 bases. The V segment lost 5 bases and the J segment 0 bases; nucleotides outside the gene matches: 3. This CDR3 comprises 15 residues. In germline, CDR1 is SGHAT, CDR2 FQNNGV. This CDR3 is CASSITSGSSYEQYF. The CDR3 region has the DNA TGTGCCAGCAGCATTACTAGCGGGAGCTCCTACGAGCAGTACTTC. The variable domain in full, with the rest retrieved from reference TRBV11-2 and TRBJ2-7, is EAGVAQSPRYKIIEKRQSVAFWCNPISGHATLYWYQQILGQGPKLLIQFQNNGVVDDSQLPKDRFSAERLKGVDSTLKIQPAKLEDSAVYLCASSITSGSSYEQYFGPGTRLTVT.

The chain links TRBV6-2 or TRBV6-3 to TRBJ2-1; 13 bases are shared with TRBD2. The CDR3 sequence is 16 residues long. Per the germline V gene, CDR1 is MNHEY and CDR2 is SVGEGT. J lost 7 bases, V lost 4 bases, and 7 bases had no gene match. The CDR3 is CASSSPGLAGRNEQFF. In nucleotides, the CDR3 is TGTGCCAGCAGTTCCCCGGGACTAGCGGGGCGAAATGAGCAGTTCTTC.

This sequence joins TRBV5-1 and TRBJ1-1; 8 bases align to TRBD1. The ends lost 1 base at V and 4 bases at J; junction bases unmatched: 6. CDR3 length: 15 residues. Germline V CDR1 and CDR2: SGHRS, YFSETQ. CDR3 loop: CASSLTGGLFTEAFF. In DNA form, the CDR3 reads TGCGCCAGCAGCTTGACAGGGGGACTTTTCACTGAAGCTTTCTTT.

The gene calls are TRBV9 and TRBJ2-1, with 7 bases identical to TRBD2. Germline assignment: CDR1 SGDLS and CDR2 YYNGEE. The CDR3 is 15 amino acids. V gave up 4 bases and J gave up 0 bases; unmatched junction bases: 4. In DNA form, the CDR3 reads TGTGCCAGCAGCTCCGGACTAGGCTCCTACAATGAGCAGTTCTTC. It translates to CASSSGLGSYNEQFF. The full variable domain, with the rest looked up from reference TRBV9 and TRBJ2-1, is DSGVTQTPKHLITATGQRVTLRCSPRSGDLSVYWYQQSLDQGLQFLIQYYNGEERAKGNILERFSAQQFPDLHSELNLSSLELGDSALYFCASSSGLGSYNEQFFGPGTRLTVL.

This clone occurred a few times. The V and J genes are TRBV4-1 and TRBJ1-5, with D perhaps matching TRBD1 (5 bases). Germline assignment: CDR1 MGHRA and CDR2 YSYEKL. This CDR3 has 14 residues. The V and J ends lost 0 bases and 6 bases respectively, with 9 bases between them. Here the CDR3 DNA reads TGCGCCAGCAGCCAAGAACAGGCTCGTCAGCCCCAGCATTTT. Protein: CASSQEQARQPQHF.

The chain uses TRBV4-1 and TRBJ2-3; 9 positions match TRBD2. The V and J ends lost 2 bases and 4 bases, in that order; junction bases with no gene match: 4. The CDR3 covers 15 residues. The V gene's germline CDR1 is MGHRA and CDR2 YSYEKL. The CDR3 nucleotides read TGCGCCAGCAGCCAATCCTGGACTAGCGCAGATACGCAGTATTTT. This gives the protein CASSQSWTSADTQYF.

The sample holds one count of this clone. This chain connects TRBV9 to TRBJ2-5, with 8 positions matching TRBD2. Germline loops: CDR1 SGDLS, CDR2 YYNGEE. The J segment lost 1 base and the V segment lost 0 bases, leaving 5 bases of the junction unmatched. The CDR3 spans 16 residues. The CDR3 protein is CASSVGNSGTQETQYF. CDR3 DNA: TGTGCCAGCAGCGTAGGTAATAGCGGGACCCAAGAGACCCAGTACTTC.

The chain recombines TRBV10-3 with TRBJ2-7; tentative D call: TRBD1 (6 bases). Germline V lookup: CDR1 ENHRY, CDR2 SYGVKD. V was cut by 8 bases and J by 2 bases, with 10 bases left in between. The CDR3 contains 12 residues. Here the CDR3 reads CAIQDRTYEQYF. The CDR3 DNA sequence: TGTGCCATCCAAGACAGGACCTACGAGCAGTACTTC.

The rearrangement links TRBV9 to TRBJ2-5; D possibly corresponds to TRBD2 (6 bases). The CDR3 runs 14 residues. Trimming stripped 4 bases from V and 3 bases from J, with 13 bases between. Germline V CDR1 and CDR2: SGDLS, YYNGEE. CDR3: CASSRDFGKETQYF. DNA for the CDR3: TGTGCCAGCAGCCGGGACTTTGGGAAAGAGACCCAGTACTTC. Full variable domain (missing parts from reference TRBV9 and TRBJ2-5): DSGVTQTPKHLITATGQRVTLRCSPRSGDLSVYWYQQSLDQGLQFLIQYYNGEERAKGNILERFSAQQFPDLHSELNLSSLELGDSALYFCASSRDFGKETQYFGPGTRLLVL.

This clone was recorded once. The chain links TRBV7-8 to TRBJ2-3; 9 positions match TRBD2. The junction had 4 bases not matched to a gene; V was cut back by 1 base and J by 2 bases. Per germline, CDR1 SGHVS and CDR2 FQNEAQ. The CDR3 is 16 amino acids. CDR3 sequence reads: CASSLGASGTTDTQYF. DNA for the CDR3: TGTGCCAGCAGCTTAGGGGCTAGCGGGACCACAGATACGCAGTATTTT.

This clone has a single count. The chain combines TRBV4-1 with TRBJ2-3; TRBD2 matches at 15 bases. The trim removed 1 base at V and 0 bases at J, leaving 5 bases unmatched. Germline V gene data show CDR1 as MGHRA and CDR2 as YSYEKL. The CDR3 has 19 residues. The CDR3 DNA sequence: TGCGCCAGCAGCCAAGGCTGGACTAGCGGGGGGGTTAGCACAGATACGCAGTATTTT. Translation: CASSQGWTSGGVSTDTQYF.